This TCR beta chain was recorded in a study of blood T cell repertoires in COVID-19 (dated by TCRdb to the early 2020s). Study-wide context: The collaborator samples originated in the United States, Italy and Spain and spanned the acute and convalescent phases of COVID-19. Sample metadata almost always included a de-identified subject ID, COVID-19 status, age in years and sex. HLA class I and class II types, where available, came from metadata supplied by the sample provider rather than from assay-based typing. The material from the prospective study consisted of cDNA or gDNA derived from T cells, B-cell-depleted T cells, or PBMCs. The samples were drawn from two sources: the first 160 participants of the ongoing ImmuneRACE study, and over 1,000 subjects contributed by 6 global collaborators. The repertoires were released in a freely available public database meant as a resource for research on the immune response to SARS-CoV-2. Deeply sampled blood TCRbeta repertoires from subjects exposed to, actively infected with, or recovered from COVID-19 were included in the dataset. Results and caveats for the whole study, not just this receptor: How much clinical and demographic metadata was included differed by source and by participant, and the metadata was provided uncurated.

Trimming removed 2 bases from V and 7 bases from J, leaving 12 bases between the germline ends. From the cysteine up to the phenylalanine, the CDR3 has a length of 14 residues. Of the read, only the CDR3 DNA is kept; its 42 bases are in frame from base 1. Taken from the germline V gene, the CDR1 and CDR2 loops are SGHVS and FQNEAQ. Collaborating institutions collected whole blood in K2EDTA tubes following their own protocols. For TCRbeta analysis, collaborators shipped samples in one of three forms: frozen whole blood, isolated PBMCs, or DNA extracted from either of those sample types. TCRbeta CDR3 regions were amplified from genomic DNA by means of the immunoSEQ Assay, a bias-controlled multiplex PCR. On the authors' methods: Nucleated cell counts per sample were estimated from amplification of reference gene primers within the assay. To quantify the absolute abundance of each unique TCRbeta CDR3 rearrangement, sequence reads were collapsed and filtered. For each sample, productive Simpson clonality was calculated as the square root of Simpson's diversity index over productive rearrangements. TCRdb limited this immuneACCESS table to in-frame rearrangements with V and J called. A share of clones is missing; checked studies link under half to unresolved V genes, and the rest is unexplained. V and J calls and clone size follow that table, whereas D and trimming were derived from the DNA. Recorded for this sample are 65,000 or so clones; 78% of them occurred a single time. Of the sample, approximately 24% falls within the top ten clones.

A word on this clone: It has no known antigen specificity. No much larger clone exists at a distance of one base, and base qualities are not known.

This receptor was obtained from a human donor in a cohort sampled during active COVID-19. The rearranged chain carries TRBV7-8 and TRBJ2-1; the D gene lacks a confident call. The specimen was peripheral blood. The sequenced DNA: TGTGCCAGCAGCTTAAACTCGGCCGGGAATGAGCAGTTCTTC. Translation gives CASSLNSAGNEQFF. When the CDR3 is completed using the reference TRBV7-8 and TRBJ2-1 genes on either side, the full variable domain is GAGVSQSPRYKVAKRGQDVALRCDPISGHVSLFWYQQALGQGPEFLTYFQNEAQLDKSGLPSDRFFAERPEGSVSTLKIQRTQQEDSAVYLCASSLNSAGNEQFFGPGTRLTVL.